The rows below give T cell receptor beta chains drawn from one sample of a study of blood T cell repertoires in COVID-19. Profiling relied on immunoSEQ multiplex PCR, and the TCRdb table lists in-frame clones only, not all of them. In the table there are approximately 260,000 clones, under 90% of which are singletons. Sequencing used peripheral blood. Receptors originate from a man between 50 and 59 years old with acute or convalescent COVID-19. CDR3s include the opening cysteine and the closing phenylalanine or tryptophan. The order of the fields is D gene, V gene, clone size, J gene, CDR3 DNA, CDR3 protein. The D gene is left open where the match is weak. Not all rows give a size; the values are once, few, many and, for expanded clones, a class.

>TRBD1|TRBV7-9|-|TRBJ2-5
TGTGCCAGCAGCTCACAGGGGATCAAGACCCAGTACTTC
CASSSQGIKTQYF
>TRBD1|TRBV27|-|TRBJ2-3
TGTGCCAGCAGCCATAGGGGGCTCGAAGATACGCAGTATTTT
CASSHRGLEDTQYF
>-|TRBV2|-|TRBJ1-2
TGTGCCAGCAGGGCCCAACAGGTTAACTATGGCTACACCTTC
CASRAQQVNYGYTF
>TRBD1|TRBV6-5|-|TRBJ2-7
TGTGCCAGCAGGACTTCGGGACAGGTTCTGTCCGAGCAGTACTTC
CASRTSGQVLSEQYF
>-|TRBV19|few|TRBJ2-6
TGTGCCAGTAGTGGAGGGGACGGCGTCTCTGGGGCCAACGTCCTGACTTTC
CASSGGDGVSGANVLTF
>-|TRBV10-3|-|TRBJ1-4
TGTGCCATCAGTGAGAAAGGTGGAGGGACTAATGAAAAACTGTTTTTT
CAISEKGGGTNEKLFF
>TRBD1|TRBV7-9|-|TRBJ1-4
TGTGCCAGCAGCCCGTGGACAGGGGGAACTAATGAAAAACTGTTTTTT
CASSPWTGGTNEKLFF
>TRBD2|TRBV20-1|-|TRBJ2-3
TGCAGTGCTAGTAGAGCTAGCGGGGGGGCCACAGATACGCAGTATTTT
CSASRASGGATDTQYF
>-|TRBV6-5|once|TRBJ2-7
TGTGCCAGCAGTCTACGACAACAGTACGAGCAGTACTTC
CASSLRQQYEQYF
>TRBD1|TRBV18|few|TRBJ1-1
TGTGCCAGCTCACTTCGACAGGGACGAGAGTCCACTGAAGCTTTCTTT
CASSLRQGRESTEAFF
>-|TRBV11-2|-|TRBJ2-5
TGTGCCAGCAGCTTCGGACAGCAAGAGACCCAGTACTTC
CASSFGQQETQYF
>-|TRBV5-5|-|TRBJ2-1
TGTGCCAGCAGCTTCGAGGAGGGCAGGCTGAGCTTCTTC
CASSFEEGRLSFF
>TRBD2|TRBV16|-|TRBJ2-1
TGTGCCAGCAGCCAAGGGATTAGCGGGTTTTACAATGAGCAGTTCTTC
CASSQGISGFYNEQFF
>-|TRBV18|-|TRBJ1-2
TGTGCCAGCTCACCAGGACAGTTTAAGGGCTACACCTTC
CASSPGQFKGYTF
>TRBD1|TRBV30|-|TRBJ2-7
TGTGCCTGGGCGACAGGGGCCTACGAGCAGTACTTC
CAWATGAYEQYF
>TRBD2|TRBV11-3|-|TRBJ2-1
TGTGCCAGCAGCCCCAATAGCGGGGGGAAGGGGGGTGAGCAGTTCTTC
CASSPNSGGKGGEQFF
>TRBD2|TRBV2|-|TRBJ2-7
TGTGCCAGCCGACTAGCGGGGGGCCTAAAAACCTACGAGCAGTACTTC
CASRLAGGLKTYEQYF
>TRBD1|TRBV19|-|TRBJ2-2
TGTGCCAGTCAGACAGGGCGAACCGGGGAGCTGTTTTTT
CASQTGRTGELFF
>TRBD2|TRBV3-1/TRBV3-2|-|TRBJ2-3
TGTGCCAGCAGCCCTAGCGGGGGGGCGGTAGATACGCAGTATTTT
CASSPSGGAVDTQYF
>-|TRBV5-4|-|TRBJ2-7
TGTGCCAGCAGCCCCCGGGGGGGAGGGGGCCCCTCCTACGAGCAGTACTTC
CASSPRGGGGPSYEQYF
>TRBD1|TRBV3-1/TRBV3-2|-|TRBJ2-7
TGTGCCAGCATGGGTAGGGGGCGAACCTACGAGCAGTACTTC
CASMGRGRTYEQYF
>-|TRBV25-1|few|TRBJ1-5
TGTGCCAGCAGTGAATCGGGGGGAGGGGTCCAGCATTTT
CASSESGGGVQHF
>-|TRBV5-1|-|TRBJ2-7
TGCGCCAGCAGCTTGGGAGGCAGATCCTACGAGCAGTACTTC
CASSLGGRSYEQYF
>TRBD1|TRBV19|once|TRBJ1-4
TGTGCCAGTAGTCCCTGGACAGGGTCTTATAATGAAAAACTGTTTTTT
CASSPWTGSYNEKLFF
>-|TRBV5-5|-|TRBJ1-2
TGTGCCAGCAGCTTGGGGACTGGGCACTATGGCTACACCTTC
CASSLGTGHYGYTF
>-|TRBV30|-|TRBJ2-7
TGTGCCTGGGATCGGAGCCGGAACTACGAGCAGTACTTC
CAWDRSRNYEQYF
>TRBD1|TRBV5-1|-|TRBJ1-2
TGCGCCAGCAGGGCCGGGACAGGACAGGGATATGGCTACACCTTC
CASRAGTGQGYGYTF
>-|TRBV19|-|TRBJ1-5
TGTGCCTCAGGTACCAGATATCAGCCCCAGCATTTT
CASGTRYQPQHF
>TRBD1|TRBV7-6|-|TRBJ1-6
TGTGCCAGCAGCTTTGGGACAGACAATTCACCCCTCCACTTT
CASSFGTDNSPLHF
>TRBD1|TRBV5-1|-|TRBJ1-3
TGCGCCAGCTCGACGGGACAGGGAACTGGAAACACCATATATTTT
CASSTGQGTGNTIYF
>-|TRBV10-3|-|TRBJ1-3
TGTGCCATCAGTGAGAGGTTAGGGCAGGGTGGAAACACCATATATTTT
CAISERLGQGGNTIYF
>-|TRBV3-1/TRBV3-2|-|TRBJ1-5
TGTGCCAGCAGCCCCCGTGGTCCGGGCAATCAGCCCCAGCATTTT
CASSPRGPGNQPQHF
>-|TRBV19|-|TRBJ2-1
TGTGCCAGTAGTATTGCTAGGTTGGGTGAGCAGTTCTTC
CASSIARLGEQFF
>-|TRBV27|-|TRBJ2-3
TGTGCCAGCACCCTCTCCATCCCATTGGGGGGAGATACGCAGTATTTT
CASTLSIPLGGDTQYF
>TRBD2|TRBV11-2|-|TRBJ2-3
TGTGCCAGCAGTCCACATAGCGGGGGGGCGAAGACAGATACGCAGTATTTT
CASSPHSGGAKTDTQYF
>TRBD2|TRBV9|once|TRBJ2-1
TGTGCCAGCAGCGTAGCGGCCCGGACTAGATCTGAGCAGTTCTTC
CASSVAARTRSEQFF
>-|TRBV19|-|TRBJ2-1
TGTGCCAGTAGTATAGGGACAGACAATGAGCAGTTCTTC
CASSIGTDNEQFF
>TRBD1|TRBV19|-|TRBJ2-1
TGTGCCAGTAGAGGGACAGGGTCCAATGAGCAGTTCTTC
CASRGTGSNEQFF
>-|TRBV19|-|TRBJ1-4
TGTGCCAGTAGGGAGACAGGAACTAATGAAAAACTGTTTTTT
CASRETGTNEKLFF
>TRBD1|TRBV7-2|-|TRBJ1-4
TGTGCCAGCAGCACAGGGGGCGATGAAAAACTGTTTTTT
CASSTGGDEKLFF
>-|TRBV3-1/TRBV3-2|-|TRBJ2-1
TGTGCCAGCAGCCCGGGAATTTTGGGTTACAATGAGCAGTTCTTC
CASSPGILGYNEQFF
>-|TRBV27|-|TRBJ1-2
TGTGCCAGCAGTTTGGGGGGGGGCTATGGCTACACCTTC
CASSLGGGYGYTF
>-|TRBV29-1|once|TRBJ1-5
TGCAGCGCCTCTGAGGGTAATCAGCCCCAGCATTTT
CSASEGNQPQHF
>TRBD2|TRBV5-1|-|TRBJ2-3
TGCGCCAGCAGCTTGTCGATAGCGGGGCCCACAGATACGCAGTATTTT
CASSLSIAGPTDTQYF
>-|TRBV10-3|once|TRBJ1-3
TGTGCCATCATGGAGCTCTCTGGAAACACCATATATTTT
CAIMELSGNTIYF
>TRBD1|TRBV19|-|TRBJ1-2
TGTGCCAGTTCCGGGACAGCCAACTATGGCTACACCTTC
CASSGTANYGYTF
>-|TRBV5-4|-|TRBJ2-5
TGTGCCAGCAGCCGGGACTACCAAGAGACCCAGTACTTC
CASSRDYQETQYF
>TRBD1|TRBV3-1/TRBV3-2|-|TRBJ1-1
TGTGCCAGCAGCCCAGACAGGGGCCGCCGAGCTTTCTTT
CASSPDRGRRAFF
>TRBD1|TRBV11-2|-|TRBJ1-4
TGTGCCAGCAGCCGGATGACAGGGAGGAATGAAAAACTGTTTTTT
CASSRMTGRNEKLFF
>TRBD1|TRBV30|-|TRBJ2-3
TGTGCCTGGAGTGGGACAGGCTCAGATACGCAGTATTTT
CAWSGTGSDTQYF
>-|TRBV30|-|TRBJ1-5
TGTGCCTGGAGTGGCGGAAATAGCAATCAGCCCCAGCATTTT
CAWSGGNSNQPQHF
>-|TRBV10-3|-|TRBJ2-1
TGTGCCATCAGTGGGTCGCGGGGAGAGCAGTTCTTC
CAISGSRGEQFF
>TRBD1|TRBV7-8|few|TRBJ1-5
TGTGCCAGCAGCTTAGTCGGGCAGGGGGGTCAGCCCCAGCATTTT
CASSLVGQGGQPQHF
>-|TRBV2|once|TRBJ2-1
TGTGCCAGCAACCCGGACGGGGATGAGCAGTTCTTC
CASNPDGDEQFF
>-|TRBV10-3|-|TRBJ2-7
TGTGCCACCAGGGTGGAGGGGCCGGGCGAGCAGTACTTC
CATRVEGPGEQYF
>-|TRBV18|-|TRBJ1-5
TGTGCCAGCTCACTATTCTTTGATCAGCCCCAGCATTTT
CASSLFFDQPQHF
>TRBD1|TRBV18|once|TRBJ2-1
TGTGCCAGCTCACCAGTGACAGGGGGCTACAATGAGCAGTTCTTC
CASSPVTGGYNEQFF
>TRBD1|TRBV2|-|TRBJ1-1
TGTGCCAGCAGGGGGGGACAGGGGGTCACTGAAGCTTTCTTT
CASRGGQGVTEAFF
>-|TRBV27|-|TRBJ1-1
TGTGCCAGCAGTTTATCGGGCAGGGTGAACACTGAAGCTTTCTTT
CASSLSGRVNTEAFF